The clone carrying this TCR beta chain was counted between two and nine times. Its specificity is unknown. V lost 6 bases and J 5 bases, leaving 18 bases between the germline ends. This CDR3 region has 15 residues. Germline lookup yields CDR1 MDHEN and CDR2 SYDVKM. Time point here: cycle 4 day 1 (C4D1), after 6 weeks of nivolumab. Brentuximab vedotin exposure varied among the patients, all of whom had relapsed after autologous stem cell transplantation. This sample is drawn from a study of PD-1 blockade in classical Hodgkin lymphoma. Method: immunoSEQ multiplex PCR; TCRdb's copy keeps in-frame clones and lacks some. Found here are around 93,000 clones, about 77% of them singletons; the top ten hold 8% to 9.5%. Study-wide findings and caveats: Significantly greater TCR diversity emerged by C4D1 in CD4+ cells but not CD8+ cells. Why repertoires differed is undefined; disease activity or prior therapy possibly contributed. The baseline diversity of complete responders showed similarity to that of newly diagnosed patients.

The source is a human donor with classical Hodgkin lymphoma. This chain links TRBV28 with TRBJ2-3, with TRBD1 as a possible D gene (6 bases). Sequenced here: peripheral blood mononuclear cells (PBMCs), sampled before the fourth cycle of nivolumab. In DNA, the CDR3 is TGTGCCAGCAGCCTACGAGGGGGATTTTTAGATACGCAGTATTTT. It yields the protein CASSLRGGFLDTQYF.